Listed below are T cell receptor beta chains from one sample, sequenced in a study of shared clonotypes between healthy human individuals. TCRdb keeps only in-frame clones here, not all; method: immunoSEQ multiplex PCR. The table records approximately 500,000 clones, approximately 95% of them present only once. Specimen: naive CD4+ T cells sorted from blood. These receptors came from a woman under 40 in good health. Both conserved end residues are part of each CDR3. The order of the fields is J gene, D gene, clone size, V gene, CDR3 protein, CDR3 DNA. The D gene is left open where the match is weak. The size field is filled for only some rows; it gives once, few, many or a size class.

j_gene: TRBJ1-1; d_gene: TRBD1; abundance: .; v_gene: TRBV14; CDR3aa: CASSQETVLGQLVKMNTEAFF; CDR3nt: TGTGCCAGCAGCCAAGAAACCGTTTTGGGACAGCTAGTAAAAATGAACACTGAAGCTTTCTTT
j_gene: TRBJ1-2; d_gene: .; abundance: .; v_gene: TRBV28; CDR3aa: CASSLRPTGRGYTF; CDR3nt: TGTGCCAGCAGTTTACGACCTACAGGCCGGGGCTACACCTTC
j_gene: TRBJ2-1; d_gene: .; abundance: .; v_gene: TRBV6-5; CDR3aa: CASRPDYGLNNEQFF; CDR3nt: TGTGCCAGCAGACCCGACTACGGGCTAAACAATGAGCAGTTCTTC
j_gene: TRBJ1-3; d_gene: .; abundance: .; v_gene: TRBV6-1; CDR3aa: CASSESGPSSGNTIYF; CDR3nt: TGTGCCAGCAGTGAATCCGGACCCTCCTCTGGAAACACCATATATTTT
j_gene: TRBJ1-2; d_gene: .; abundance: .; v_gene: TRBV27; CDR3aa: CASSLGPDRNYGYTF; CDR3nt: TGTGCCAGCAGTTTAGGGCCAGACAGAAACTATGGCTACACCTTC
j_gene: TRBJ2-1; d_gene: .; abundance: .; v_gene: TRBV20-1; CDR3aa: CSGAALNEQFF; CDR3nt: TGCAGTGGAGCTGCGCTCAATGAGCAGTTCTTC
j_gene: TRBJ2-7; d_gene: TRBD1; abundance: .; v_gene: TRBV29-1; CDR3aa: CSASSSRGQPYF; CDR3nt: TGCAGCGCTTCAAGCAGTAGGGGGCAACCGTACTTC
j_gene: TRBJ2-5; d_gene: TRBD1; abundance: .; v_gene: TRBV5-1; CDR3aa: CASSWDRGQETQYF; CDR3nt: TGCGCCAGCAGCTGGGACAGGGGCCAAGAGACCCAGTACTTC
j_gene: TRBJ2-1; d_gene: .; abundance: .; v_gene: TRBV5-1; CDR3aa: CASSSKWSSYNEQFF; CDR3nt: TGCGCCAGCAGCTCCAAGTGGAGCTCCTACAATGAGCAGTTCTTC
j_gene: TRBJ2-2; d_gene: .; abundance: .; v_gene: TRBV5-4; CDR3aa: CASSPGAPYDANTGELFF; CDR3nt: TGTGCCAGCAGCCCCGGGGCGCCATACGACGCGAACACCGGGGAGCTGTTTTTT
j_gene: TRBJ2-7; d_gene: TRBD1; abundance: .; v_gene: TRBV5-1; CDR3aa: CASSVSGGIYEQYF; CDR3nt: TGCGCCAGCAGCGTCTCAGGGGGCATTTACGAGCAGTACTTC
j_gene: TRBJ1-1; d_gene: TRBD1; abundance: .; v_gene: TRBV28; CDR3aa: CASLDRGWTEAFF; CDR3nt: TGTGCCAGCCTGGACAGGGGTTGGACTGAAGCTTTCTTT
j_gene: TRBJ2-2; d_gene: .; abundance: .; v_gene: TRBV19; CDR3aa: CASNLQRNTGELFF; CDR3nt: TGTGCCAGTAATTTGCAGCGGAACACCGGGGAGCTGTTTTTT
j_gene: TRBJ1-5; d_gene: .; abundance: .; v_gene: TRBV28; CDR3aa: CASSFQGPGRYSNQPQHF; CDR3nt: TGTGCCAGCAGTTTCCAGGGCCCAGGACGATATAGCAATCAGCCCCAGCATTTT
j_gene: TRBJ1-2; d_gene: TRBD1; abundance: .; v_gene: TRBV29-1; CDR3aa: CSVRGEGYTF; CDR3nt: TGCAGCGTCAGGGGGGAAGGCTACACCTTC
j_gene: TRBJ2-7; d_gene: .; abundance: .; v_gene: TRBV10-3; CDR3aa: CAIGKDTLRYEQYF; CDR3nt: TGTGCCATTGGTAAGGACACACTACGGTACGAGCAGTACTTC
j_gene: TRBJ2-1; d_gene: .; abundance: .; v_gene: TRBV15; CDR3aa: CATRSFNEQFF; CDR3nt: TGTGCCACCCGGTCGTTCAATGAGCAGTTCTTC
j_gene: TRBJ2-7; d_gene: TRBD1; abundance: .; v_gene: TRBV6-1; CDR3aa: CASSESGTGSYEQYF; CDR3nt: TGTGCCAGCAGTGAATCGGGGACAGGGTCCTACGAGCAGTACTTC
j_gene: TRBJ1-2; d_gene: .; abundance: .; v_gene: TRBV28; CDR3aa: CASSLRGTVLYGYTF; CDR3nt: TGTGCCAGCAGTTTGCGAGGGACGGTTCTCTATGGCTACACCTTC
j_gene: TRBJ2-2; d_gene: .; abundance: .; v_gene: TRBV2; CDR3aa: CASSESGGTGELFF; CDR3nt: TGTGCCAGCAGTGAGTCAGGGGGGACCGGGGAGCTGTTTTTT
j_gene: TRBJ2-7; d_gene: .; abundance: .; v_gene: TRBV28; CDR3aa: CASSLHEQYF; CDR3nt: TGTGCCAGCAGTCTCCACGAGCAGTACTTC
j_gene: TRBJ2-7; d_gene: TRBD2; abundance: .; v_gene: TRBV5-1; CDR3aa: CASSLVSGRTPYEQYF; CDR3nt: TGCGCCAGCAGCTTGGTCAGCGGGAGAACCCCCTACGAGCAGTACTTC
j_gene: TRBJ2-1; d_gene: .; abundance: .; v_gene: TRBV29-1; CDR3aa: CSVDPRPSFKIDNEQFF; CDR3nt: TGCAGCGTTGACCCCCGGCCTAGCTTTAAGATAGACAATGAGCAGTTCTTC
j_gene: TRBJ2-5; d_gene: TRBD2; abundance: .; v_gene: TRBV7-6; CDR3aa: CASSRRGGQETQYF; CDR3nt: TGTGCCAGCAGCCGACGGGGGGGCCAAGAGACCCAGTACTTC
j_gene: TRBJ1-4; d_gene: .; abundance: .; v_gene: TRBV20-1; CDR3aa: CSAKGSEKLFF; CDR3nt: TGCAGTGCTAAGGGAAGTGAAAAACTGTTTTTT
j_gene: TRBJ2-5; d_gene: TRBD2; abundance: .; v_gene: TRBV28; CDR3aa: CASSSGGAGEGETQYF; CDR3nt: TGTGCCAGCAGCTCCGGCGGGGCGGGAGAAGGGGAGACCCAGTACTTC
j_gene: TRBJ1-2; d_gene: TRBD1; abundance: .; v_gene: TRBV28; CDR3aa: CASSLMTGGVNGYTF; CDR3nt: TGTGCCAGCAGTCTGATGACAGGGGGCGTCAATGGCTACACCTTC
j_gene: TRBJ1-4; d_gene: .; abundance: once; v_gene: TRBV5-1; CDR3aa: CASSLPGTDNEKLFF; CDR3nt: TGCGCCAGCAGCTTACCCGGGACGGATAATGAAAAACTGTTTTTT
j_gene: TRBJ1-1; d_gene: .; abundance: .; v_gene: TRBV5-1; CDR3aa: CASSLQGGIMNTEAFF; CDR3nt: TGCGCCAGCAGCTTGCAGGGCGGAATTATGAACACTGAAGCTTTCTTT
j_gene: TRBJ1-2; d_gene: .; abundance: .; v_gene: TRBV6-5; CDR3aa: CASSMRGVHGYTF; CDR3nt: TGTGCCAGCAGTATGAGGGGGGTACACGGCTACACCTTC
j_gene: TRBJ1-5; d_gene: .; abundance: few; v_gene: TRBV19; CDR3aa: CASSGTKDQPQHF; CDR3nt: TGTGCCAGTAGCGGGACAAAAGATCAGCCCCAGCATTTT
j_gene: TRBJ2-3; d_gene: .; abundance: .; v_gene: TRBV9; CDR3aa: CASSVVGGWGGDTQYF; CDR3nt: TGTGCCAGCAGCGTAGTGGGGGGTTGGGGCGGAGATACGCAGTATTTT
j_gene: TRBJ2-7; d_gene: TRBD1; abundance: .; v_gene: TRBV18; CDR3aa: CASSLQGSEQYF; CDR3nt: TGTGCCAGCTCATTACAGGGGTCCGAGCAGTACTTC
j_gene: TRBJ2-5; d_gene: TRBD2; abundance: .; v_gene: TRBV28; CDR3aa: CASSRPASGRSPQYF; CDR3nt: TGTGCCAGCAGTCGGCCCGCTAGCGGGAGGAGCCCCCAGTACTTC
j_gene: TRBJ1-1; d_gene: .; abundance: .; v_gene: TRBV7-3; CDR3aa: CASSWNEDTEAFF; CDR3nt: TGTGCCAGCAGCTGGAATGAGGACACTGAAGCTTTCTTT
j_gene: TRBJ2-7; d_gene: TRBD1; abundance: once; v_gene: TRBV28; CDR3aa: CASTPAPGQGVYEQYF; CDR3nt: TGTGCCAGCACTCCTGCACCGGGACAGGGGGTTTACGAGCAGTACTTC
j_gene: TRBJ2-7; d_gene: TRBD2; abundance: .; v_gene: TRBV10-3; CDR3aa: CAIREAGGEEQYF; CDR3nt: TGTGCCATCAGGGAAGCGGGAGGAGAGGAGCAGTACTTC
j_gene: TRBJ2-5; d_gene: TRBD2; abundance: .; v_gene: TRBV5-8; CDR3aa: CASSLAGLQETQYF; CDR3nt: TGTGCCAGCAGCTTAGCGGGACTCCAAGAGACCCAGTACTTC
j_gene: TRBJ2-1; d_gene: .; abundance: .; v_gene: TRBV19; CDR3aa: CASSIVPESSYNEQFF; CDR3nt: TGTGCCAGTAGTATCGTTCCGGAGAGCTCCTACAATGAGCAGTTCTTC
j_gene: TRBJ2-3; d_gene: TRBD1; abundance: .; v_gene: TRBV5-5; CDR3aa: CAAHRDRVTDTQYF; CDR3nt: TGTGCCGCTCATCGGGACAGGGTAACAGATACGCAGTATTTT
j_gene: TRBJ2-7; d_gene: .; abundance: few; v_gene: TRBV11-2; CDR3aa: CASSLERGTYEQYF; CDR3nt: TGTGCCAGCAGCTTAGAACGCGGGACCTACGAGCAGTACTTC
j_gene: TRBJ1-6; d_gene: .; abundance: .; v_gene: TRBV5-1; CDR3aa: CASSLRSSYNSPLHF; CDR3nt: TGCGCCAGCAGCTTGAGGAGCTCCTATAATTCACCCCTCCACTTT
j_gene: TRBJ1-5; d_gene: .; abundance: .; v_gene: TRBV4-1; CDR3aa: CASSQDDDTYSNQPQHF; CDR3nt: TGCGCCAGCAGCCAAGATGACGATACTTATAGCAATCAGCCCCAGCATTTT
j_gene: TRBJ1-4; d_gene: TRBD1; abundance: .; v_gene: TRBV6-1; CDR3aa: CATTQDRGNEKLFF; CDR3nt: TGTGCCACTACACAGGACAGGGGGAATGAAAAACTGTTTTTT
j_gene: TRBJ1-3; d_gene: TRBD1; abundance: .; v_gene: TRBV6-5; CDR3aa: CASSYSGTDSGNTIYF; CDR3nt: TGTGCCAGCAGTTACTCAGGGACAGACTCTGGAAACACCATATATTTT
j_gene: TRBJ1-2; d_gene: .; abundance: .; v_gene: TRBV7-8; CDR3aa: CASSLGAAPDYGYTF; CDR3nt: TGTGCCAGCAGCTTAGGGGCAGCACCCGACTATGGCTACACCTTC
j_gene: TRBJ2-4; d_gene: .; abundance: .; v_gene: TRBV20-1; CDR3aa: CSARRNIQYF; CDR3nt: TGCAGTGCTAGGAGAAACATTCAGTACTTC
j_gene: TRBJ2-1; d_gene: .; abundance: .; v_gene: TRBV7-9; CDR3aa: CASSFPGKGSYNEQFF; CDR3nt: TGTGCCAGCAGCTTCCCAGGGAAAGGGTCCTACAATGAGCAGTTCTTC
j_gene: TRBJ2-7; d_gene: .; abundance: .; v_gene: TRBV11-3; CDR3aa: CASSLEDGNYEQYF; CDR3nt: TGTGCCAGCAGCTTAGAGGACGGTAACTACGAGCAGTACTTC